This TCR beta chain is from a study of blood T cell repertoires in COVID-19 (dated by TCRdb to 2018 to 2020). Looking at the study overall: The collaborator samples originated in the United States, Italy and Spain and spanned the acute and convalescent phases of COVID-19. The samples were drawn from the first 160 participants of the ongoing ImmuneRACE study and from 1,254 subjects provided by 6 global collaborators. The prospective study material was composed of cDNA or gDNA derived from T cells, B-cell-depleted T cells, or PBMCs. Subjects who had been exposed to COVID-19, were actively infected with it, or had recovered from it provided the deeply sampled blood TCRbeta repertoires that made up the dataset. The sample metadata nearly always contained a de-identified subject ID, COVID-19 status, age in years and sex. The repertoires were released in a freely available public database meant as a resource for research on the immune response to SARS-CoV-2. Where available, HLA class I and class II types were taken from metadata supplied by the sample provider and were not determined by assay-based typing.

This clone was counted only a few times. The antigen it recognizes is unknown. Base-call qualities are not available, and no considerably larger clone is one nucleotide away. Each collaborating institution followed its own protocols to collect whole blood in K2EDTA tubes. For TCRbeta analysis, collaborators shipped samples as frozen whole blood, isolated PBMCs, or DNA extracted from either of those sample types. Sequences SGHAT (CDR1) and FQDESV (CDR2) are obtained from the germline V gene (reference sequence). The CDR3 starts with the cysteine, ends with the phenylalanine, and has 14 residues. Only the CDR3 region is kept as DNA, spanning 42 bases read in frame from base 1. V is clipped by 6 bases and J by 6 bases, and the sequence between their germline boundaries is 18 bases long. TCRbeta CDR3 regions were amplified from genomic DNA by means of the immunoSEQ Assay, a bias-controlled multiplex PCR. As for the authors' bioinformatics: Nucleated cell counts per sample were estimated from amplification of reference gene primers within the assay. To quantify the absolute abundance of each unique TCRbeta CDR3 rearrangement, sequence reads were collapsed and filtered. Productive Simpson clonality was computed per sample as the square root of Simpson's diversity index over productive rearrangements. TCRdb limited this immuneACCESS table to in-frame rearrangements with V and J called. A share of clones is missing; checked studies link under half to unresolved V genes, and the rest is unexplained. The V and J calls and clone size are taken from that table; D and trimming were inferred from the DNA. This sample gives over 70,000 clones in total; approximately 80% of them show up just once. The ten biggest clones cover 15% to 20% of the sample.

Points the paper makes about the study in general: The amount of clinical and demographic metadata varied by source and participant and was provided uncurated.

The sequence derives from an elderly woman with acute or convalescent COVID-19. The sequenced material came from peripheral blood. The chain is made from TRBV11-1 and TRBJ2-7; matching of 5 bases hints at TRBD1 as the D gene. CDR3 sequence: CASSFKPGLGEQYF. DNA sequence: TGTGCCAGCAGTTTTAAGCCAGGGTTGGGCGAGCAGTACTTC.